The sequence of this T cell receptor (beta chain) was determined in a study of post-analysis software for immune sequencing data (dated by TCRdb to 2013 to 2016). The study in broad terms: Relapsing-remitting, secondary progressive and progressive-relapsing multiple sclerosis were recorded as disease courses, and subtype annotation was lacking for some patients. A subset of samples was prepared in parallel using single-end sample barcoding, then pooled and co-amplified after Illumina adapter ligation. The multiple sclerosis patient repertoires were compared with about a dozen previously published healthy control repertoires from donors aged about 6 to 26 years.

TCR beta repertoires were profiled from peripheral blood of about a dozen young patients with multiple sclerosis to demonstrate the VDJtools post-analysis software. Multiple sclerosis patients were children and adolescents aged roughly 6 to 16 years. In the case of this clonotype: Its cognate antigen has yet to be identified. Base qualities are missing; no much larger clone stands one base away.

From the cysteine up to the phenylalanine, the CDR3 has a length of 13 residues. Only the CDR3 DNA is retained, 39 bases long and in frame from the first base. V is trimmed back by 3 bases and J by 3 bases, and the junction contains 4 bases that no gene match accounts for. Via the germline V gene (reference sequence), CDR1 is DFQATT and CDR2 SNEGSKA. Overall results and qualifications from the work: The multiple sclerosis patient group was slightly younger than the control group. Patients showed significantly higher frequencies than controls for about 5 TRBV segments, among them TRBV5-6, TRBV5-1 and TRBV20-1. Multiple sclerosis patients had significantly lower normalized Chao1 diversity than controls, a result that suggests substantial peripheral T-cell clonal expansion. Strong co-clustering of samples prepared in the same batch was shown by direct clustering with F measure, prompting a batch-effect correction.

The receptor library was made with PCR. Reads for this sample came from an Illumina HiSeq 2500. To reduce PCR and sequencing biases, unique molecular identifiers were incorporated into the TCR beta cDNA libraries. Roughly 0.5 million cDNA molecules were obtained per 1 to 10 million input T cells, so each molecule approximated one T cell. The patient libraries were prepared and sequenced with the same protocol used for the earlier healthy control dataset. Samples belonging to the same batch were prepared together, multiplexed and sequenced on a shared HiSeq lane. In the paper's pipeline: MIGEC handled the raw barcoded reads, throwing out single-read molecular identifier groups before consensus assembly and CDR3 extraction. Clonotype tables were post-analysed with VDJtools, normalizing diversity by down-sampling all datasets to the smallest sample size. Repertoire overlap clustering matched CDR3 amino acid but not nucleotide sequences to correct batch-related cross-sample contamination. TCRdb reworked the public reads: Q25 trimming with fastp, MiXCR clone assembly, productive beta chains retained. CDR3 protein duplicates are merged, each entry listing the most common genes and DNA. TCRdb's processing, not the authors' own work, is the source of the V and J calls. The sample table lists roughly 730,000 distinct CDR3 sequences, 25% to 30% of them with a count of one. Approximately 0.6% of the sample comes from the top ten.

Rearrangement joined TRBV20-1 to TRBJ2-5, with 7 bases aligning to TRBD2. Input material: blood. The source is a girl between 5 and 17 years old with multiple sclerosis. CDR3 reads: CSASTGREETQYF. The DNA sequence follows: TGCAGTGCTAGTACGGGGAGGGAAGAGACCCAGTACTTC.